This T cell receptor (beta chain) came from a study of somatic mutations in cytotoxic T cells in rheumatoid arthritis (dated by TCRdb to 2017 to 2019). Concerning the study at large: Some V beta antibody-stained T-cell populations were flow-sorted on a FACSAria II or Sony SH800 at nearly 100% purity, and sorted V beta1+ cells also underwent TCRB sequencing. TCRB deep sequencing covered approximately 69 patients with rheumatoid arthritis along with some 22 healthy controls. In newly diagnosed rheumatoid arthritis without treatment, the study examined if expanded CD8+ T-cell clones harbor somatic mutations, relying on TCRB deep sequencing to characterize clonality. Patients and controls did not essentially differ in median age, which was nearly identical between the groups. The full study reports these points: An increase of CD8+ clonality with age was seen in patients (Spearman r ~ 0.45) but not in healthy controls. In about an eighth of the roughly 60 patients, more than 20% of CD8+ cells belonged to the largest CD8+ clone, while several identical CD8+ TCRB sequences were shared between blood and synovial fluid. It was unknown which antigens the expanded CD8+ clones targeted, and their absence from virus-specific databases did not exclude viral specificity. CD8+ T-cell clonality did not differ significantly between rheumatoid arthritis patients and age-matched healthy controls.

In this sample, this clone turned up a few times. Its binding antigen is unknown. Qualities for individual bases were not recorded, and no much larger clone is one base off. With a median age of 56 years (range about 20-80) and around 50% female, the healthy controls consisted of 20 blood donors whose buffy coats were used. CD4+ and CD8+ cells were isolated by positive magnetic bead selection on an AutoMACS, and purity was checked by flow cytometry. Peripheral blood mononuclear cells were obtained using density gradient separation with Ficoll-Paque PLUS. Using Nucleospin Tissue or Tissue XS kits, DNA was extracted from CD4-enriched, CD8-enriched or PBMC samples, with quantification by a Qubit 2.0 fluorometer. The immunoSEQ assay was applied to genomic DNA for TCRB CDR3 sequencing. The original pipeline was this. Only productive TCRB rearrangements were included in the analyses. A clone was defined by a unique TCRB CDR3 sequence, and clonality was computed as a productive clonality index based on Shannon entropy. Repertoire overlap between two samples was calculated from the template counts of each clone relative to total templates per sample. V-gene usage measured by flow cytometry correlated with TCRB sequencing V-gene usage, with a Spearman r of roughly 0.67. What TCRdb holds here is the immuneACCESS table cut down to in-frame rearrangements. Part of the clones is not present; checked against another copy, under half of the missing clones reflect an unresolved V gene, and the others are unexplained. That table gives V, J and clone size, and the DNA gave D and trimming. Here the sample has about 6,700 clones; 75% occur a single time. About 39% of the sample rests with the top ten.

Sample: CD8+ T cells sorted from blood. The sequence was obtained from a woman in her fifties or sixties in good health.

The CDR3 sequence is CASSLGGFLGQPQHF. The nucleotide sequence is TGTGCCAGCAGCTTAGGGGGCTTCCTAGGCCAGCCCCAGCATTTT. Recombination linked TRBV27 to TRBJ1-5; TRBD1 aligns with 7 central bases. Inclusive of the bounding cysteine and phenylalanine, the CDR3 is 15 residues long. Only the CDR3 DNA stays, 45 bases, in frame from base 1. V lost 6 bases and J lost 7 bases, and the count of bases not matched to a germline gene is 12. Per the germline V gene (reference sequence), MNHEY is the CDR1 and SMNVEV is the CDR2.